A selection of T cell receptor beta chains follows, all from one sample in a study of OX40 agonist ivuxolimab in advanced cancers. Sequenced by immunoSEQ multiplex PCR; TCRdb stores in-frame clones only, minus some. The profile covers around 77,000 clones, with around nine tenths appearing a single time and over 4.5% taken by the ten largest. The sample in question was CD4+ or CD8+ T cells sorted from blood, obtained in a trial of the OX40 agonist ivuxolimab. The receptors originated from an adult with an advanced solid tumor such as melanoma, head and neck, liver or kidney cancer. CDR3s include the opening cysteine and the closing phenylalanine or tryptophan. Each record gives: CDR3 DNA, CDR3 protein, D gene, J gene, clone size, V gene. A D gene is named only where the DNA matches it firmly. Rows may omit the clone size; those that give it use once, few, many or a size class.

CDR3nt: TGTGCCAGCAGCTTAGTGGACGATACCTCCTCCGAGCAGTACTTC; CDR3aa: CASSLVDDTSSEQYF; d_gene: NA; j_gene: TRBJ2-7; abundance: NA; v_gene: TRBV7-6
CDR3nt: TGTGCCAGCAGCCACGGGATTGGGGGTGAAGCTTTCTTT; CDR3aa: CASSHGIGGEAFF; d_gene: NA; j_gene: TRBJ1-1; abundance: NA; v_gene: TRBV11-2
CDR3nt: TGCAGCGTTGCCCCCCGGGGTCAGGGGGGGGACTATGGCTACACCTTC; CDR3aa: CSVAPRGQGGDYGYTF; d_gene: TRBD1; j_gene: TRBJ1-2; abundance: NA; v_gene: TRBV29-1
CDR3nt: TGTGCCAGCAGTTACAGGGGGACAGGGGACAATGAGCAGTTCTTC; CDR3aa: CASSYRGTGDNEQFF; d_gene: TRBD1; j_gene: TRBJ2-1; abundance: NA; v_gene: TRBV6-5
CDR3nt: TGTGCCAGCAGCCCCGGGACAGGTCTCCACTTT; CDR3aa: CASSPGTGLHF; d_gene: TRBD1; j_gene: TRBJ1-6; abundance: NA; v_gene: TRBV25-1
CDR3nt: TGCGCCAGCAGCCAAGTTTGGGGCGGGACCCTGGAGAAGTACCAAGAGACCCAGTACTTC; CDR3aa: CASSQVWGGTLEKYQETQYF; d_gene: NA; j_gene: TRBJ2-5; abundance: NA; v_gene: TRBV4-3
CDR3nt: TGTGCCAGCAGCTTAGGCTCTGGCACAGGGAAAAAGGGTCAGCCCCAGCATTTT; CDR3aa: CASSLGSGTGKKGQPQHF; d_gene: NA; j_gene: TRBJ1-5; abundance: NA; v_gene: TRBV7-9
CDR3nt: TGCGCCAGCAGCCAAATGGGACAGGGAGACTATGGCTACACCTTC; CDR3aa: CASSQMGQGDYGYTF; d_gene: TRBD1; j_gene: TRBJ1-2; abundance: few; v_gene: TRBV4-1
CDR3nt: TGTGCCATCAGTGCCCCCGAGGGAGCCCCCTCCTACAATGAGCAGTTCTTC; CDR3aa: CAISAPEGAPSYNEQFF; d_gene: NA; j_gene: TRBJ2-1; abundance: once; v_gene: TRBV10-3
CDR3nt: TGTGCCAGCAGTTTACGGCCAGGGGAATCCTACGAGCAGTACTTC; CDR3aa: CASSLRPGESYEQYF; d_gene: NA; j_gene: TRBJ2-7; abundance: once; v_gene: TRBV28
CDR3nt: TGCGCCAGCAGCGTGGCGGGCTACGAGCAGTACTTC; CDR3aa: CASSVAGYEQYF; d_gene: NA; j_gene: TRBJ2-7; abundance: NA; v_gene: TRBV4-1
CDR3nt: TGTGCCAGCAGTTACGGCGGGGCCAACTCCTACGAGCAGTACTTC; CDR3aa: CASSYGGANSYEQYF; d_gene: NA; j_gene: TRBJ2-7; abundance: NA; v_gene: TRBV27
CDR3nt: TGTGCCAGCAGTGAAGCCTTGAGCACTGAAGCTTTCTTT; CDR3aa: CASSEALSTEAFF; d_gene: NA; j_gene: TRBJ1-1; abundance: NA; v_gene: TRBV25-1
CDR3nt: TGTGCCAGCAGCTCAGGGGGTCCTAGCGGGAGAGAGACCCAGTACTTC; CDR3aa: CASSSGGPSGRETQYF; d_gene: TRBD2; j_gene: TRBJ2-5; abundance: NA; v_gene: TRBV11-2
CDR3nt: TGTGCCAGCAGTTCCCGGGACACCGGGTATTACACTGAAGCTTTCTTT; CDR3aa: CASSSRDTGYYTEAFF; d_gene: NA; j_gene: TRBJ1-1; abundance: NA; v_gene: TRBV28
CDR3nt: TGTGCCAGTAGTATATGGACAGGGATCATGGACTATGGCTACACCTTC; CDR3aa: CASSIWTGIMDYGYTF; d_gene: TRBD1; j_gene: TRBJ1-2; abundance: NA; v_gene: TRBV19